This T cell receptor (beta chain) originates from a study of T-cell memory formation after mild COVID-19. Trimming cost V 7 bases and J 2 bases; bases outside gene matches: 11. Germline loops: CDR1 MNHNS, CDR2 SASEGT. The CDR3 totals 15 residues. TCRdb analysed the 5' RACE reads with MiXCR anew, one entry per CDR3 protein. The data hold about 320,000 distinct CDR3 sequences, with 14% observed a single time. The clonotype originates from a man aged 18 to 29 who had mild COVID-19 (a few samples of this study predate the infection). Cell type and time point are not known. The sample comprised PBMCs or a T cell subset sorted from them (not recorded which). J is TRBJ2-7 and V is TRBV6-1; 7 bases agree with TRBD1. The CDR3 here is CASTGRTGSPYEQYV. CDR3 coding DNA: TGTGCCAGCACCGGACGGACAGGATCCCCCTACGAGCAGTACGTC.